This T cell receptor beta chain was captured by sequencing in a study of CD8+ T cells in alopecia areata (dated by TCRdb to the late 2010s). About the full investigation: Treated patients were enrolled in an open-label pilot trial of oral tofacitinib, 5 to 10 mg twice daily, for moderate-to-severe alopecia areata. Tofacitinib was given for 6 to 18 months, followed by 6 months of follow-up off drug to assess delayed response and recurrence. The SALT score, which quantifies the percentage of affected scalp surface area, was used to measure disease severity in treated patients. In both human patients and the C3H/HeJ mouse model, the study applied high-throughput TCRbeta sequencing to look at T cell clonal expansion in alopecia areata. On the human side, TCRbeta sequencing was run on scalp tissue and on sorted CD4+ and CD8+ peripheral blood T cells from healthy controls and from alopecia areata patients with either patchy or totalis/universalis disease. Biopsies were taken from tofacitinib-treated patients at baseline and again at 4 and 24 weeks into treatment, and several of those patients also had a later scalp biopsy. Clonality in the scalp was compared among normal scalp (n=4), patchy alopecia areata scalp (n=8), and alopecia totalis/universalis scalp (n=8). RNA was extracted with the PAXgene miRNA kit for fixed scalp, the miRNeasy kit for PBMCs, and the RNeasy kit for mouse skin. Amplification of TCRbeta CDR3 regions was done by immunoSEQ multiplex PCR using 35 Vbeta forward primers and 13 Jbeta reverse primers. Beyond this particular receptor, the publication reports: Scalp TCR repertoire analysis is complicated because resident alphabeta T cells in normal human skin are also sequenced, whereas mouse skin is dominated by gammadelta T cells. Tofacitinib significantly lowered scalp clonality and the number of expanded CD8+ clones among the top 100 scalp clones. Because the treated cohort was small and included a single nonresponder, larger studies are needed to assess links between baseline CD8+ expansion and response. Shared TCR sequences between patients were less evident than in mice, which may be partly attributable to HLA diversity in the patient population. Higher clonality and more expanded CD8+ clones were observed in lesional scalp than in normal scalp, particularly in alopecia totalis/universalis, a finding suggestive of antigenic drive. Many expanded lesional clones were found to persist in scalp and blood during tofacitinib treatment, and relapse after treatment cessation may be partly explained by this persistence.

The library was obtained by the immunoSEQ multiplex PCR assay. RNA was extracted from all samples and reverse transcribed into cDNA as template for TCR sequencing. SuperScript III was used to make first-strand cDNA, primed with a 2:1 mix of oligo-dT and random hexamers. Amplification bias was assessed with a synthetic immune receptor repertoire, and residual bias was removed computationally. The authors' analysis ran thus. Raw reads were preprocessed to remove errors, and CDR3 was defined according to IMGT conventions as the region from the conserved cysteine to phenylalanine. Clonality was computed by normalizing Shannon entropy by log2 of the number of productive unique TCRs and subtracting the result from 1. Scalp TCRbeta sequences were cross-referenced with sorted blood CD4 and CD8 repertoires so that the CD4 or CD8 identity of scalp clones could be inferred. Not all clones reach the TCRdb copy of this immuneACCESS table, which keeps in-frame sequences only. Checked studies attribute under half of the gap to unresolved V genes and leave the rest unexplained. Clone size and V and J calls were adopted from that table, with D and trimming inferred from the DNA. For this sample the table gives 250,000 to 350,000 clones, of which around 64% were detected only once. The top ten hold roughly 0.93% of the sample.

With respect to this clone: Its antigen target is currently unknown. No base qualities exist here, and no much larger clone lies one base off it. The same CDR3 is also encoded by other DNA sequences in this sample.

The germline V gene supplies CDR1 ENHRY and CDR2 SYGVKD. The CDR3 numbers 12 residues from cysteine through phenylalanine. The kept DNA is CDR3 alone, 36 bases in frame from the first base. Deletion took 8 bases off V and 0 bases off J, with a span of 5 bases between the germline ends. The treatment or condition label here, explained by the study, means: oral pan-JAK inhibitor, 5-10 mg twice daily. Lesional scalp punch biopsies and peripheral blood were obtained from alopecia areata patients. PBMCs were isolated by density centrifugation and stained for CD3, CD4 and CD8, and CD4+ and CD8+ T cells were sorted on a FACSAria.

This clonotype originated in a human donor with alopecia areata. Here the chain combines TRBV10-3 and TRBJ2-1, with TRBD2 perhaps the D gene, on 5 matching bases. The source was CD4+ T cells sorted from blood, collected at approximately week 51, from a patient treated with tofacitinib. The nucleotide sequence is TGTGCCATCCGGGGCTCCTACAATGAGCAGTTCTTC. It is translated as CAIRGSYNEQFF.